The rows below give T cell receptor beta chains drawn from one sample of a study of OX40 agonist ivuxolimab in advanced cancers. TCRdb's copy holds only in-frame clones and misses some; the assay was immunoSEQ multiplex PCR. The table has tens of thousands of clones, more than 65% seen once. The material was CD4+ or CD8+ T cells sorted from blood, obtained in a trial of the OX40 agonist ivuxolimab. The receptors were gathered from an adult with an advanced solid tumor such as melanoma, head and neck, liver or kidney cancer. The CDR3 runs from the conserved cysteine through the conserved F or W. The order of the fields is CDR3 protein, CDR3 DNA, CDR3 length, D gene, J gene, clone size, V gene. D genes are given only for firm matches. Clone sizes are given selectively: once, few, many, or a class where the clone is expanded.

CDR3 protein: CASSTRTGMVEKLFF; CDR3 DNA: TGTGCCAGCAGCACCCGGACAGGGATGGTTGAAAAACTGTTTTTT; CDR3 length: 15; D gene: TRBD1; J gene: TRBJ1-4; clone size: .; V gene: TRBV7-8
CDR3 protein: CASSLDGRVSSNTGELFF; CDR3 DNA: TGTGCCAGCAGTTTAGACGGACGGGTTTCCTCGAACACCGGGGAGCTGTTTTTT; CDR3 length: 18; D gene: .; J gene: TRBJ2-2; clone size: few; V gene: TRBV5-4
CDR3 protein: CASRRESNYGYTF; CDR3 DNA: TGTGCCAGTAGACGAGAGAGTAACTATGGCTACACCTTC; CDR3 length: 13; D gene: .; J gene: TRBJ1-2; clone size: .; V gene: TRBV19
CDR3 protein: CASSLSDSRNTEAFF; CDR3 DNA: TGCGCCAGCAGCCTATCAGACAGCCGGAACACTGAAGCTTTCTTT; CDR3 length: 15; D gene: .; J gene: TRBJ1-1; clone size: few; V gene: TRBV5-1
CDR3 protein: CASSLGGQQSSYEQYF; CDR3 DNA: TGCGCCAGCAGCTTGGGTGGGCAACAGAGCTCCTACGAGCAGTACTTC; CDR3 length: 16; D gene: .; J gene: TRBJ2-7; clone size: .; V gene: TRBV5-1
CDR3 protein: CASRDRVDLAEQYF; CDR3 DNA: TGTGCCAGCAGGGACAGGGTGGACCTCGCCGAGCAGTACTTC; CDR3 length: 14; D gene: TRBD1; J gene: TRBJ2-7; clone size: .; V gene: TRBV6-6
CDR3 protein: CASSLTGTGGYTF; CDR3 DNA: TGTGCCAGCAGCTTAACCGGGACCGGAGGCTACACCTTC; CDR3 length: 13; D gene: .; J gene: TRBJ1-2; clone size: .; V gene: TRBV11-2
CDR3 protein: CASSQGGGYTF; CDR3 DNA: TGTGCCAGCAGTCAGGGGGGCGGCTACACCTTC; CDR3 length: 11; D gene: TRBD1; J gene: TRBJ1-2; clone size: few; V gene: TRBV6-5
CDR3 protein: CASSLRDRDNEQYF; CDR3 DNA: TGTGCCAGCAGTCTCCGGGACAGGGACAACGAGCAGTACTTC; CDR3 length: 14; D gene: TRBD1; J gene: TRBJ2-7; clone size: medium-sized; V gene: TRBV2
CDR3 protein: CASSAQGAGTEAFF; CDR3 DNA: TGTGCCAGCAGCGCTCAGGGGGCGGGTACTGAAGCTTTCTTT; CDR3 length: 14; D gene: TRBD1; J gene: TRBJ1-1; clone size: .; V gene: TRBV11-2
CDR3 protein: CASSVKEGGELFF; CDR3 DNA: TGTGCCAGCAGTGTTAAGGAAGGCGGGGAGCTGTTTTTT; CDR3 length: 13; D gene: .; J gene: TRBJ2-2; clone size: .; V gene: TRBV6-4
CDR3 protein: CASSPTFVRGESGYTF; CDR3 DNA: TGTGCCAGCAGCCCGACGTTTGTCAGGGGGGAATCTGGCTACACCTTC; CDR3 length: 16; D gene: TRBD1; J gene: TRBJ1-2; clone size: .; V gene: TRBV7-9
CDR3 protein: CASSLVSSETQYF; CDR3 DNA: TGTGCCAGCAGCTTGGTCAGCTCGGAGACCCAGTACTTC; CDR3 length: 13; D gene: .; J gene: TRBJ2-5; clone size: few; V gene: TRBV5-6
CDR3 protein: CASSLTQREKLFF; CDR3 DNA: TGCGCCAGCAGCCTGACTCAGAGGGAAAAACTGTTTTTT; CDR3 length: 13; D gene: .; J gene: TRBJ1-4; clone size: .; V gene: TRBV4-3
CDR3 protein: CASSATGARDEKLFF; CDR3 DNA: TGTGCTAGCAGCGCCACAGGGGCCAGAGATGAAAAACTGTTTTTT; CDR3 length: 15; D gene: TRBD1; J gene: TRBJ1-4; clone size: .; V gene: TRBV7-7
CDR3 protein: CASSFPRGSGENTGELFF; CDR3 DNA: TGTGCCAGCAGCTTCCCCCGGGGTAGCGGGGAGAACACCGGGGAGCTGTTTTTT; CDR3 length: 18; D gene: TRBD2; J gene: TRBJ2-2; clone size: .; V gene: TRBV7-6
CDR3 protein: CASSQYGTGELFF; CDR3 DNA: TGCGCCAGCAGCCAGTACGGGACCGGGGAGCTGTTTTTT; CDR3 length: 13; D gene: .; J gene: TRBJ2-2; clone size: .; V gene: TRBV4-3
CDR3 protein: CASSLGIGTSGQETQYF; CDR3 DNA: TGTGCCAGCAGCTTAGGCATCGGGACTAGCGGCCAAGAGACCCAGTACTTC; CDR3 length: 17; D gene: TRBD2; J gene: TRBJ2-5; clone size: once; V gene: TRBV7-2
CDR3 protein: CASSKTGTGNTIYF; CDR3 DNA: TGTGCCAGCAGTAAGACAGGAACTGGAAACACCATATATTTT; CDR3 length: 14; D gene: .; J gene: TRBJ1-3; clone size: .; V gene: TRBV6-5
CDR3 protein: CASSLTRQETQYF; CDR3 DNA: TGTGCCAGCAGCCTAACTAGGCAGGAGACCCAGTACTTC; CDR3 length: 13; D gene: .; J gene: TRBJ2-5; clone size: .; V gene: TRBV9
CDR3 protein: CAISVGLNTDTQYF; CDR3 DNA: TGTGCCATCAGTGTGGGACTTAACACAGATACGCAGTATTTT; CDR3 length: 14; D gene: .; J gene: TRBJ2-3; clone size: .; V gene: TRBV10-3
CDR3 protein: CASSATGAGANVLTF; CDR3 DNA: TGTGCCAGCAGTGCGACAGGGGCTGGGGCCAACGTCCTGACTTTC; CDR3 length: 15; D gene: TRBD1; J gene: TRBJ2-6; clone size: .; V gene: TRBV6-1
CDR3 protein: CASSIGFSNQPQHF; CDR3 DNA: TGTGCCAGTAGTATCGGGTTTAGCAATCAGCCCCAGCATTTT; CDR3 length: 14; D gene: .; J gene: TRBJ1-5; clone size: .; V gene: TRBV19
CDR3 protein: CASSLMRGTQYF; CDR3 DNA: TGTGCCAGCAGCTTAATGAGGGGAACCCAGTACTTC; CDR3 length: 12; D gene: .; J gene: TRBJ2-5; clone size: few; V gene: TRBV7-9
CDR3 protein: CASSELAGVPASTDTQYF; CDR3 DNA: TGCGCCAGCAGTGAATTAGCGGGGGTGCCGGCGAGCACAGATACGCAGTATTTT; CDR3 length: 18; D gene: TRBD2; J gene: TRBJ2-3; clone size: .; V gene: TRBV10-2
CDR3 protein: CASSLEGDYRNQPQHF; CDR3 DNA: TGCGCCAGCAGCTTGGAAGGGGATTATCGCAATCAGCCCCAGCATTTT; CDR3 length: 16; D gene: .; J gene: TRBJ1-5; clone size: few; V gene: TRBV5-1
CDR3 protein: CASSAGTPGANVLTF; CDR3 DNA: TGTGCCAGCAGTGCTGGTACCCCTGGGGCCAACGTCCTGACTTTC; CDR3 length: 15; D gene: .; J gene: TRBJ2-6; clone size: .; V gene: TRBV9
CDR3 protein: CASSLNQRGGNIQDTQYF; CDR3 DNA: TGTGCCAGCAGCTTAAATCAGCGGGGGGGCAACATCCAGGACACGCAGTATTTT; CDR3 length: 18; D gene: TRBD2; J gene: TRBJ2-3; clone size: .; V gene: TRBV7-2
CDR3 protein: CASSRATNEKLFF; CDR3 DNA: TGTGCCAGCAGCCGAGCAACTAATGAAAAACTGTTTTTT; CDR3 length: 13; D gene: .; J gene: TRBJ1-4; clone size: .; V gene: TRBV11-2
CDR3 protein: CASSLPGRALTKTQYF; CDR3 DNA: TGTGCCAGCAGCCTACCCGGACGGGCGCTGACTAAGACCCAGTACTTC; CDR3 length: 16; D gene: .; J gene: TRBJ2-5; clone size: .; V gene: TRBV7-3
CDR3 protein: CASIYSSYWNTGELFF; CDR3 DNA: TGTGCCAGTATATACTCATCTTACTGGAACACCGGGGAGCTGTTTTTT; CDR3 length: 16; D gene: .; J gene: TRBJ2-2; clone size: once; V gene: TRBV19
CDR3 protein: CASSLSPGPHNEQFF; CDR3 DNA: TGTGCCAGCAGCCTAAGTCCGGGTCCCCACAATGAGCAGTTCTTC; CDR3 length: 15; D gene: .; J gene: TRBJ2-1; clone size: few; V gene: TRBV7-2
CDR3 protein: CASSLGTASYNEQFF; CDR3 DNA: TGTGCCAGCAGCCTCGGGACTGCCTCCTACAATGAGCAGTTCTTC; CDR3 length: 15; D gene: .; J gene: TRBJ2-1; clone size: .; V gene: TRBV9
CDR3 protein: CACSGTAYGYTF; CDR3 DNA: TGTGCCTGCTCCGGGACGGCTTATGGCTACACCTTC; CDR3 length: 12; D gene: .; J gene: TRBJ1-2; clone size: .; V gene: TRBV19
CDR3 protein: CASSLPGAGPGETQYF; CDR3 DNA: TGTGCCAGCAGCCTTCCCGGGGCGGGACCGGGGGAGACCCAGTACTTC; CDR3 length: 16; D gene: .; J gene: TRBJ2-5; clone size: .; V gene: TRBV4-2
CDR3 protein: CASISDRSSYNEQFF; CDR3 DNA: TGCGCCAGCATTTCGGACAGAAGCTCCTACAATGAGCAGTTCTTC; CDR3 length: 15; D gene: .; J gene: TRBJ2-1; clone size: few; V gene: TRBV10-2
CDR3 protein: CAISEFSGGKDEQFF; CDR3 DNA: TGTGCCATCAGTGAGTTTAGCGGGGGAAAGGATGAGCAGTTCTTC; CDR3 length: 15; D gene: TRBD2; J gene: TRBJ2-1; clone size: .; V gene: TRBV10-3
CDR3 protein: CASSYYERASGGYTF; CDR3 DNA: TGCGCCAGCAGCTATTATGAAAGGGCGAGCGGTGGCTACACCTTC; CDR3 length: 15; D gene: .; J gene: TRBJ1-2; clone size: .; V gene: TRBV4-1
CDR3 protein: CASSPDGTSLGEQFF; CDR3 DNA: TGTGCCAGCAGCCCCGATGGGACTAGTCTCGGTGAGCAGTTCTTC; CDR3 length: 15; D gene: TRBD2; J gene: TRBJ2-1; clone size: .; V gene: TRBV11-3
CDR3 protein: CASSLSGTGIMNTEAFF; CDR3 DNA: TGTGCCAGCAGCTTGAGTGGGACAGGGATCATGAACACTGAAGCTTTCTTT; CDR3 length: 17; D gene: TRBD1; J gene: TRBJ1-1; clone size: .; V gene: TRBV5-4
CDR3 protein: CASSLGSGIGELFF; CDR3 DNA: TGTGCCAGCAGCTTGGGATCCGGCATCGGGGAGCTGTTTTTT; CDR3 length: 14; D gene: .; J gene: TRBJ2-2; clone size: .; V gene: TRBV5-5
CDR3 protein: CASSFSGAGYTF; CDR3 DNA: TGTGCCAGCAGCTTCAGTGGGGCAGGCTACACCTTC; CDR3 length: 12; D gene: .; J gene: TRBJ1-2; clone size: few; V gene: TRBV5-4
CDR3 protein: CASWDGRGNSPLHF; CDR3 DNA: TGCGCCAGCTGGGACGGCAGGGGGAATTCACCCCTCCACTTT; CDR3 length: 14; D gene: TRBD1; J gene: TRBJ1-6; clone size: few; V gene: TRBV5-1
CDR3 protein: CASSINGETEAFF; CDR3 DNA: TGTGCCAGCAGCATCAACGGGGAAACTGAAGCTTTCTTT; CDR3 length: 13; D gene: .; J gene: TRBJ1-1; clone size: few; V gene: TRBV11-3
CDR3 protein: CASKGLPNTGELFF; CDR3 DNA: TGTGCCAGTAAAGGGCTCCCGAACACCGGGGAGCTGTTTTTT; CDR3 length: 14; D gene: .; J gene: TRBJ2-2; clone size: .; V gene: TRBV19
CDR3 protein: CASSLVGGRGAYGYTF; CDR3 DNA: TGTGCCAGCAGTTTAGTTGGGGGACGGGGCGCCTATGGCTACACCTTC; CDR3 length: 16; D gene: .; J gene: TRBJ1-2; clone size: .; V gene: TRBV27
CDR3 protein: CAWSPWQGGNTEAFF; CDR3 DNA: TGTGCCTGGAGCCCCTGGCAGGGAGGGAACACTGAAGCTTTCTTT; CDR3 length: 15; D gene: .; J gene: TRBJ1-1; clone size: .; V gene: TRBV30
CDR3 protein: CASSSPRSITYEQYF; CDR3 DNA: TGTGCCAGCAGCTCACCTCGGTCTATTACCTACGAGCAGTACTTC; CDR3 length: 15; D gene: .; J gene: TRBJ2-7; clone size: once; V gene: TRBV21-1
CDR3 protein: CSAGTRETQYF; CDR3 DNA: TGCAGTGCTGGGACTCGAGAGACCCAGTACTTC; CDR3 length: 11; D gene: .; J gene: TRBJ2-5; clone size: .; V gene: TRBV20-1
CDR3 protein: CASSIDLSAGANYGYTF; CDR3 DNA: TGTGCCAGTAGTATAGATCTATCGGCCGGGGCTAACTATGGCTACACCTTC; CDR3 length: 17; D gene: .; J gene: TRBJ1-2; clone size: .; V gene: TRBV19
CDR3 protein: CASSELGSWGNTIYF; CDR3 DNA: TGTGCCAGCAGTGAATTGGGGAGTTGGGGAAACACCATATATTTT; CDR3 length: 15; D gene: .; J gene: TRBJ1-3; clone size: .; V gene: TRBV6-1
CDR3 protein: CASSPLAGPNYGYTF; CDR3 DNA: TGTGCCAGCAGCCCATTGGCAGGGCCTAACTATGGCTACACCTTC; CDR3 length: 15; D gene: .; J gene: TRBJ1-2; clone size: .; V gene: TRBV7-6
CDR3 protein: CASSAGGRTDTQYF; CDR3 DNA: TGTGCCAGCAGCGCCGGGGGGCGAACAGATACGCAGTATTTT; CDR3 length: 14; D gene: .; J gene: TRBJ2-3; clone size: few; V gene: TRBV9
CDR3 protein: CASSGLNGYEQYF; CDR3 DNA: TGTGCCAGCAGCGGTCTTAACGGGTACGAGCAGTACTTC; CDR3 length: 13; D gene: .; J gene: TRBJ2-7; clone size: .; V gene: TRBV7-2
CDR3 protein: CASRGQETQYF; CDR3 DNA: TGTGCCTCGAGAGGCCAAGAGACCCAGTACTTC; CDR3 length: 11; D gene: .; J gene: TRBJ2-5; clone size: medium-sized; V gene: TRBV30
CDR3 protein: CASRVSRYNSPLHF; CDR3 DNA: TGTGCCAGCAGGGTTTCAAGATATAATTCACCCCTCCACTTT; CDR3 length: 14; D gene: .; J gene: TRBJ1-6; clone size: medium-sized; V gene: TRBV6-5
CDR3 protein: CASLTGANSPLHF; CDR3 DNA: TGTGCCAGTCTGACAGGGGCTAATTCACCCCTCCACTTT; CDR3 length: 13; D gene: TRBD1; J gene: TRBJ1-6; clone size: .; V gene: TRBV7-2